The 18 T cell receptor beta chains in this list originate from one sample, sequenced in a study of tumor-infiltrating lymphocytes in primary liver carcinoma. The study extracted blood RNA from unsorted whole blood and also extracted germline DNA. TCR beta cDNA was reverse-transcribed from 400 to 500 ng of total RNA. The reaction used a constant-region primer and ProtoScript II reverse transcriptase. ARM-PCR, slightly modified, supplied the TCR beta libraries through three nested multiplex PCR rounds. The study ran its first two PCR rounds for roughly 11 cycles each, using TRBV1-TRBV30 forward primers and a C-beta reverse primer. TCRdb re-analysed the multiplex PCR reads in MiXCR, keeping a single row per CDR3 protein. The table shows 180,000 or so distinct CDR3 sequences, with over 45% occurring only once. Sequenced input: peripheral blood. These receptor sequences come from a man between 35 and 55 years old with primary liver carcinoma and hepatitis B virus infection.

The DNA of the CDR3 is TGTGCCAGCAGCCCACAGGGGGCCGATCCCTACACCTTC. Its translation: CASSPQGADPYTF. The rearrangement joins TRBV6-5 to TRBJ1-2; 9 nucleotides align to TRBD1. Trimming at V came to 6 bases and at J to 10 bases, leaving 9 bases not matched to a gene. Germline V gives CDR1 MNHEY, CDR2 SVGAGI. CDR3 length: 13 residues.

The chain employs TRBV29-1 and TRBJ2-5; TRBD2 agrees at 7 bases. In germline, CDR1 is SQVTM, CDR2 ANQGSEA. Losses at the gene ends were 6 bases for V and 7 bases for J; bases not matched to a gene: 8. This CDR3 region has 12 residues. In DNA form, the CDR3 reads TGCAGCGTCGAGAGGGAGGGGCTGACCCAGTACTTC. It yields the protein CSVEREGLTQYF.

This clonotype was recorded a few times. This chain uses TRBV29-1 with TRBJ2-7, with 14 nucleotides matching TRBD2. The V and J ends lost 7 bases and 2 bases, in that order; junction bases with no gene match: 13. CDR3 length: 17 residues. Per germline, CDR1 SQVTM and CDR2 ANQGSEA. The CDR3 region has the DNA TGCAGCGCTTTCGGGACTAGCGGGAGTAACCCCACCTACGAGCAGTACTTC. Translated: CSAFGTSGSNPTYEQYF.

This clonotype has a count of ten or more. V gene TRBV11-2 combines with J gene TRBJ2-7; D not resolved. This CDR3 has 14 residues. Germline assignment: CDR1 SGHAT and CDR2 FQNNGV. V was shortened by 6 bases and J by 5 bases, with 17 bases between the two germline ends. The CDR3 sequence: CASSLMSRPHEQYF. The CDR3 bases are TGTGCCAGCAGTCTCATGTCTAGGCCCCACGAGCAGTACTTC.

CDR3 sequence reads: CASSSSWKAGMPYNEQFF. In DNA form, the CDR3 reads TGTGCCAGCAGCTCCTCCTGGAAAGCAGGGATGCCCTACAATGAGCAGTTCTTC. This rearrangement joins TRBV11-1 to TRBJ2-1, with D maybe TRBD1 (5 bases). This CDR3 region has 18 residues. CDR1 and CDR2 from the germline V gene are SGHAT and FQDESV (reference sequence). Trimming took 4 bases from V and 2 from J, leaving 21 bases between them. The full variable domain, in which reference TRBV11-1 and TRBJ2-1 provide the parts outside the CDR3, is EAEVAQSPRYKITEKSQAVAFWCDPISGHATLYWYRQILGQGPELLVQFQDESVVDDSQLPKDRFSAERLKGVDSTLKIQPAELGDSAMYLCASSSSWKAGMPYNEQFFGPGTRLTVL.

Remarks on this clonotype: It is likely a read error, because the conserved phenylalanine at the end of the CDR3 is missing. The chain links TRBV10-2 to TRBJ2-7, with D perhaps matching TRBD1 (9 bases). Germline lookup yields CDR1 WSHSY and CDR2 SAAADI. The CDR3 is 15 amino acids. V dropped 5 bases and J dropped 4 bases, with 18 bases sitting between them. CDR3 DNA sequence: TGCGCCAGCAGTCCCGCGGGGGGACAGGGTTACGAGCAGTACTCC. Its translation: CASSPAGGQGYEQYS.

As to this clonotype: An end of the junction differs from the germline gene, which may be a read error. The chain employs TRBV6-5 and TRBJ2-7; no clear D gene. Germline CDR1 and CDR2: MNHEY and SVGAGI. The CDR3 loop spans 14 amino acids. The CDR3 sequence: CASSYSVSSYEQHF. As DNA, the CDR3 is TGTGCCAGCAGTTACTCCGTATCCTCCTACGAACAGCACTTC.

This sequence joins TRBV4-2 and TRBJ2-2; D is unclear. From germline, CDR1 is LGHNA and CDR2 YNFKEQ. The ends were cut back, 4 bases at V and 3 bases at J, with 9 bases in the middle. The CDR3 loop spans 14 amino acids. The CDR3 is CASSRDRDTGELFF. For the CDR3, the DNA is TGTGCCAGCAGCCGGGATAGGGACACCGGGGAGCTGTTTTTT.

This clonotype has more than one count but fewer than ten. The chain carries TRBV4-2 and TRBJ2-1; possible D gene TRBD1, 6 bases. V gave up 0 bases and J gave up 5 bases, with 14 bases separating them. Germline CDR1 and CDR2: LGHNA and YNFKEQ. CDR3 length equals 16 residues. The CDR3 spells CASSQDTAYRDNEQFF. The CDR3 bases are TGTGCCAGCAGCCAAGATACGGCTTACAGGGACAATGAGCAGTTCTTC.

The V and J genes are TRBV28 and TRBJ2-3; TRBD1 matches 7 bases. J lost 4 bases, V lost 7 bases, and 8 bases had no gene match. CDR1 is MDHEN, CDR2 SYDVKM, per germline. The CDR3 loop spans 14 amino acids. The CDR3: CASTRQGEPDTQYF. The CDR3 DNA follows: TGTGCCAGCACTAGGCAGGGGGAACCAGATACGCAGTATTTT.

The CDR3 loop reads CASSPSTSEVVDSQYF. In nucleotides, the CDR3 is TGTGCCAGCAGTCCATCGACTAGTGAGGTCGTGGATTCGCAGTATTTT. The J gene is TRBJ2-3, the V gene TRBV12-3 or TRBV12-4; tentatively, D is TRBD2 (6 bases). V was clipped by 5 bases and J by 10 bases, with 25 bases between them. This CDR3 comprises 16 residues.

This clonotype was observed once. This chain links TRBV28 with TRBJ1-1; D is ambiguous. V lost 7 bases, J lost 1 base, and 7 bases lay in between. CDR3 length: 12 amino acids. Germline V gene sequence: CDR1 MDHEN, CDR2 SYDVKM. The CDR3 protein is CASTEGNTEAFF. CDR3 DNA: TGTGCCAGCACGGAGGGGAACACTGAAGCTTTCTTT. Together with reference TRBV28 and TRBJ1-1, the CDR3 gives the full variable domain: DVKVTQSSRYLVKRTGEKVFLECVQDMDHENMFWYRQDPGLGLRLIYFSYDVKMKEKGDIPEGYSVSREKKERFSLILESASTNQTSMYLCASTEGNTEAFFGQGTRLTVV.

The chain is built from TRBV4-2 and TRBJ1-1; 7 bases line up with TRBD1. V was clipped by 1 base and J by 12 bases; unmatched bases: 14. Germline V CDR1 and CDR2: LGHNA, YNFKEQ. The CDR3 contains 15 residues. The CDR3: CASSQGKQGTQTTFF. CDR3 nucleotide sequence: TGTGCCAGCAGCCAAGGCAAACAGGGGACACAAACAACTTTCTTT.

This chain joins TRBV24-1 and TRBJ2-7; D is ambiguous. The CDR3 extends over 13 amino acids. Germline V CDR1 and CDR2: KGHDR, SFDVKD. Trimming removed 5 bases from V and 0 bases from J, with 7 bases in between. The CDR3, as DNA: TGTGCCACCAGTGGCGCGAGCTCCTACGAGCAGTACTTC. As protein: CATSGASSYEQYF.

A note on this clonotype: A read error may account for a junction end that differs from germline. The V gene is TRBV6-2 or TRBV6-3, the J gene TRBJ2-5; TRBD2 aligns across 8 bases. The germline CDR1 and CDR2 sequences are MNHEY and SVGEGT. The CDR3 loop spans 18 amino acids. Here the CDR3 reads CASSLYQSVGRDQETQYF. Here the CDR3 DNA reads TGTGCCAGCAGTCTTTACCAGTCTGTCGGGAGGGACCAAGAGACCCAGTATTTC.

This clonotype was found a few times. Sequence at one end of the junction differs from germline and may be a read error. CDR3 in amino acids: CASSLVGGMGETHYF. The CDR3 DNA follows: TGTGCCAGCAGCTTAGTTGGCGGGATGGGAGAGACCCACTACTTC. The J gene is TRBJ2-5, the V gene TRBV7-9, with a tentative D call TRBD2 (6 bases). There are 15 residues in the CDR3. Germline V lookup: CDR1 SEHNR, CDR2 FQNEAQ (reference sequence).

There are many counts of this clonotype. The chain carries TRBV4-1 and TRBJ2-3; 12 nucleotides match TRBD2. The V segment lost 3 bases and the J segment 4 bases; nucleotides outside the gene matches: 8. The CDR3 has 17 residues. CDR1 is MGHRA, CDR2 YSYEKL, per germline. The CDR3, as DNA: TGCGCCAGCAGCCACGGAGGACTAGCGGGAAGGTCAGATACGCAGTATTTT. It yields the protein CASSHGGLAGRSDTQYF.

This clonotype has just a few counts. The rearrangement links TRBV29-1 to TRBJ2-2, with 8 bases that match TRBD1. Germline values: CDR1 SQVTM, CDR2 ANQGSEA. The CDR3 covers 15 residues. V was pared by 3 bases and J by 0 bases, with 3 bases of the junction left unmatched. The CDR3 protein is CSVDPTGANTGELFF. The DNA of the CDR3 is TGCAGCGTTGATCCGACAGGGGCGAACACCGGGGAGCTGTTTTTT.